This T cell receptor beta chain derives from a study of blood T cell repertoires in COVID-19. The overall study: Samples of COVID-19 (acute and convalescent) were obtained from the United States, Italy and Spain.

The CDR3 contains 15 residues. Germline-derived CDR1 and CDR2 are SEHNR and FQNEAQ (reference sequence). V shed 1 base and J 8 bases; nucleotides not matched to a gene: 5. Participant ages covered 18 to 89 years across about two dozen US areas. Assay used: immunoSEQ multiplex PCR; TCRdb lists only in-frame clones, some missing. The sample records 110,000 to 150,000 clones, about 85% being singletons. Specimen: PBMCs or T cells enriched from blood (not recorded which). This chain links TRBV7-9 with TRBJ2-1; 10 bases align to TRBD2. This sequence originates from a woman aged 40 to 49 who had recovered from COVID-19. The CDR3 DNA follows: TGTGCCAGCAGCTTAGGAGCGGGAGGGCCCTATGAGCAGTTCTTC. The encoded protein is CASSLGAGGPYEQFF.